This is a list of T cell receptor beta chains from one sample in a study of cytomegalovirus exposure and HLA in healthy donors. Using immunoSEQ multiplex PCR, the repertoire was profiled, and TCRdb retains in-frame clones only, with some absent. The table shows 150,000 or so clones, with roughly 93% occurring only once. Material: PBMCs. All receptors derive from a young man in good health and CMV-seropositive. Both conserved end residues are part of each CDR3. Each record gives: CDR3 length, V gene, CDR3 protein.

15,TRBV28,CASSLLPTTNEKLFF
15,TRBV4-2,CASSPKIGASYEQYF
15,TRBV12-1,CASSHGLANTDTQYF
13,TRBV2,CASSEEGGEKLFF
11,TRBV20-1,CSGTESYEQYF
15,TRBV6-1,CASSADPGDQETQYF
15,TRBV28,CASSRLAGVGDEQFF
14,TRBV11-1,CASSLQGAFGELFF
13,TRBV2,CASSGTGAGEQYF
15,TRBV25-1,CASSESGTGPYGYTF
16,TRBV19,CASSPIRGYEGYEQYF
15,TRBV5-1,CASSLGLAGTDTQYF
14,TRBV7-2,CASSLGGGPSPLHF
13,TRBV28,CASSPGGRTEAFF
16,TRBV18,CASSPKSAGGNTEAFF
16,TRBV6-1,CASSEDWTGRQRELFF
17,TRBV10-3,CAIKPEQNRGLKYTIYF
16,TRBV5-1,CASSLGPSMGNQPQHF
15,TRBV2,CASRNRGLFPSAQYF
21,TRBV5-1,CASSSRPGPLDGREEADTQYF
15,TRBV4-1,CASSHVSRGNQPQHF
15,TRBV5-1,CASSRSGSSEETQYF
12,TRBV25-1,CASSFGKNIQYF
15,TRBV2,CASRPDRAWNTEAFF
14,TRBV10-1,CASSASARDGEQFF
12,TRBV2,CATGLAGNEQFF
11,TRBV10-3,CAIRTAGELFF
14,TRBV27,CASSPREGRNTQYF
16,TRBV2,CASSGLAGGRDNEQFF
13,TRBV29-1,CSVVGWGGETQYF
14,TRBV4-1,CASSYGLADNEQFF
16,TRBV4-1,CASSPLIAGAGYEQYF
15,TRBV7-3,CASSLSGTGNTEAFF
18,TRBV5-4,CASSSGLAGGPGTGELFF
14,TRBV12-5,CASALGTGNTEAFF
13,TRBV19,CASSPGLQETQYF
17,TRBV4-1,CASSQKGAGTGSNEQFF
14,TRBV5-1,CASSSGQGAHEQFF
20,TRBV28,CASSFPPTRTGESGANVLTF
12,TRBV10-3,CAIRDDRAEQYF
10,TRBV20-1,CSADIDEQFF